Here is one TCR beta chain with its context. This clonotype has ten or more counts. Its specific antigen is unknown. The junction and the germline gene differ at one end; a read error may be behind it. In the paper's terms, the time point label means: newly diagnosed GD, antithyroid drugs for less than 3 months. RNA was extracted from PBMCs in TRIzol for both TCR sequencing and RNA sequencing. Graves' disease was diagnosed according to American Thyroid Association guidelines. Patients for the study were recruited at an endocrinology department in Xi'an, China. From each patient, around 9.3 milliliters of peripheral blood was collected into an EDTA anticoagulant tube. Ficoll Paque Plus density gradient separation was used to isolate PBMCs, and no additional T cell sorting was done. RNA quality was checked with an Agilent 2100 Bioanalyzer and agarose gel, and concentration with a NanoDrop 2000. Library creation used multiplex PCR. The sequencer listed for this sample is Illumina HiSeq 4000. CDR3 regions were amplified by Arm-PCR with iRepertoire HTBI primers to construct TCR beta libraries. Before sequencing, the PCR products went through gel purification. From the authors' description of their analysis: Gene usage analysis of CDR3 amino acid clonotypes relied on the approximately 62 TRBV and about 13 TRBJ segments identified across samples. COPE and FqMerger were used to merge the filtered high-quality paired reads into contigs. Contigs were aligned with BLAST to IMGT TRBV, TRBD and TRBJ reference genes, and CDR3 was defined per IMGT. Any clonotype with a frequency above 0.1% was classified as a highly expanded clone. Repertoire diversity was measured by Shannon entropy, and V-J evenness by the Gini coefficient. A clonotype was considered public if more than one individual shared it. The public reads were quality trimmed at Q25 with fastp and then assembled into clones with MiXCR by TCRdb, keeping productive beta chains. Rows are unified per CDR3 protein, each entry keeping the most common DNA and genes. Clone size and V and J calls follow TCRdb, not the original study. The table for this sample lists about 530,000 distinct CDR3 sequences; about 16% of them were counted only once. The ten largest account for roughly 25% of the sample.

The CDR3 spans 15 residues, from the cysteine through the phenylalanine. The entry retains the CDR3 DNA only, 45 bases that are in frame from base 1. Reading the germline V gene gives CDR1 SGHRS and CDR2 YFSETQ. These data come from a study of regulatory T cells in long-lasting Graves disease (dated by TCRdb to about 2021). Background on the whole study: In the newly diagnosed Graves' disease group, patients had been taking antithyroid drugs for less than 3 months. Peripheral blood TCR sequencing and RNA sequencing compared persistent Graves' disease patients with newly diagnosed Graves' disease patients. The study was registered as a clinical trial and conducted in China. A total of roughly 35 samples were covered by TCR sequencing, comprising approximately 13 persistent and around 20 newly diagnosed Graves' disease patients.

Summary of the overall study and its limitations: More public clonotypes were shared among persistent patients (over 2,500) than among newly diagnosed patients (roughly 1,000). Persistent disease showed preferential use of TRBV28, TRBJ1-2 and TRBJ2-5, whereas newly diagnosed disease favored TRBV20-1 and TRBJ2-1. Sequencing and analysis were limited to the TCR beta chain. Persistent Graves' disease patients showed lower TCR Shannon entropy and fewer highly expanded clones than newly diagnosed patients, suggesting clonal expansion. Peripheral blood alone was examined, since thyroid tissue, which constituted the primary lesion, could not be accessed. The authors acknowledged the small sample size as a limitation that may reduce accuracy.

In addition, the sample was reused for a study of T cells in Graves' hyperthyroidism and ophthalmopathy. Taken from the second paper: Graves' hyperthyroidism was defined as stable when no progression to ophthalmopathy occurred over 18 months of follow-up. Hyperthyroidism patients were aged 18 to 65 years and newly diagnosed, with disease duration of less than 2 months. Patients with uncontrolled infections, other autoimmune diseases, pregnancy or lactation were excluded. Clinical symptoms, serum thyroxine and TRAb, thyroid ultrasound, and orbital computed tomography formed the basis for the diagnoses. For the first round of RT-PCR on the TCR CDR3, the HTBI primer set was used together with the Qiagen OneStep RT-PCR kit. Most expanded thyroid clonotypes (frequency above 0.001) were also detected in blood, suggesting blood repertoires may reflect thyroid immune responses. A 13 V-J signature model separated ophthalmopathy from stable hyperthyroidism, with 87.88% sensitivity and 81% to 82% specificity in cross-validation and 80%/75% in testing. During validation, the model predicted progression to ophthalmopathy a median of approximately 7 months ahead of onset, with approximately 71% sensitivity and roughly 75% specificity. TCR V-J signatures able to tell the groups apart were searched for in a discovery cohort of 90 to 100 patients, of whom more than 40 had Graves' ophthalmopathy and about 60 had stable Graves' hyperthyroidism. Whether ophthalmopathy could be predicted prospectively was tested in an independent validation cohort made up of about 18 hyperthyroidism patients plus 17 patients who later progressed to ophthalmopathy. For training and testing, the 80 to 100 patients in the discovery cohort were randomly divided in a 7:3 ratio. In more than 5 Graves' hyperthyroidism patients, the study also compared T-cell repertoires from thyroid tissue with T-cell repertoires from blood. Once sampling was done, hyperthyroidism patients were given methimazole at a starting dose of 30 mg daily, whereas ophthalmopathy patients were given high-dose intravenous methylprednisolone. A second multiplex PCR round built the libraries, followed by size selection and purification. Libraries were sequenced paired-end with 100 bp reads on an Illumina HiSeq2000. SOAPnuke was used to process the raw data, with reads discarded if the reads contained adapters or uncalled bases, had a mean Phred below 15, or lacked an exact constant-primer or identifier match. COPE v1.2.5 was used to merge high-quality paired reads, and clonotypes were defined as unique nucleotide sequences. MiTCR v1.1 was used to align the clonotypes against IMGT TRBV, TRBD and TRBJ reference segments. Analysis was restricted to V-J combinations with a frequency above 0.0001, which covered about 99% of repertoires. The TCS score was defined as the ratio of F50 (clonal expansion) to E x V (chaos), calculated using BLOSUM62-based TCRdist between CDR3 peptides within each V-J. Welch's t-statistics and random forest reduced 500 to 550 V-J features to 13, which were used in a naive Bayes classifier (R e1071). Sample size was not statistically predetermined, and blinding of investigators to group allocation was not performed. The paper describes TCR Vbeta CDR3 sequencing of 130 to 150 peripheral blood samples, made up of some 40 ophthalmopathy patients, some 76 hyperthyroidism patients and 17 progressor patients.

This receptor chain uses TRBV5-1 and TRBJ1-2; 7 bases in the middle match TRBD1. The clonotype was recovered from a woman aged 40 to 65 with Graves disease. Donor details come from another sample of the same person, matched by shared clones. The sequences come from peripheral blood mononuclear cells (PBMCs), collected at new diagnosis, from a patient treated with antithyroid drugs. The sequenced DNA: TGTGCCAGCAGCTTTGAGACAGGGAGGGCCTATGGCTACACCTTC. Translation gives CASSFETGRAYGYTF. With the rest looked up from the reference TRBV5-1 and TRBJ1-2 genes rather than sequenced, the full variable domain is KAGVTQTPRYLIKTRGQQVTLSCSPISGHRSVSWYQQTPGQGLQFLFEYFSETQRNKGNFPGRFSGRQFSNSRSEMNVSTLELGDSALYLCASSFETGRAYGYTFGSGTRLTVV.